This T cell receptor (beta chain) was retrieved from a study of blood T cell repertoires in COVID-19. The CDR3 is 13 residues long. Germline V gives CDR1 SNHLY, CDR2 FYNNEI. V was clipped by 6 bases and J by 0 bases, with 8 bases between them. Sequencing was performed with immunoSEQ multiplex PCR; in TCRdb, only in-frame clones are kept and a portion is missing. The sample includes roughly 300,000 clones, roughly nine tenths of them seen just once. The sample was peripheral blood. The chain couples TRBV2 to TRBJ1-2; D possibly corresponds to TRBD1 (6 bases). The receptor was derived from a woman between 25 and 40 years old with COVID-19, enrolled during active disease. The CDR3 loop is CASRDSPNYGYTF. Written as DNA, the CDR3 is TGTGCCAGCAGGGACAGCCCTAACTATGGCTACACCTTC.